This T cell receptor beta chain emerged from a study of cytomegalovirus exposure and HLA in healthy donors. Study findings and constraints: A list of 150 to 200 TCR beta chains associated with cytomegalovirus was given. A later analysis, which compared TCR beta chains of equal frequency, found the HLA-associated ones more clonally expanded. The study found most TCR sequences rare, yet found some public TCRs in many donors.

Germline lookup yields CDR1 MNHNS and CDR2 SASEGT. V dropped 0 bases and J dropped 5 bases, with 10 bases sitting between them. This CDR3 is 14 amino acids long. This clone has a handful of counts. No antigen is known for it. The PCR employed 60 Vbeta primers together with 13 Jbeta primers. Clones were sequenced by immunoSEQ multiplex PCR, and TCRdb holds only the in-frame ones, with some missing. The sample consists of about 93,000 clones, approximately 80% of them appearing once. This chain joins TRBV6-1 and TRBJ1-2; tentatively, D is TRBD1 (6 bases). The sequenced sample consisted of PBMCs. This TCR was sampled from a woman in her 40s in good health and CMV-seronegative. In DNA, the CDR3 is TGTGCCAGCAGTGAAGCGGACAGCCTATATGGCTACACCTTC. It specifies CASSEADSLYGYTF.